The 11 T cell receptor beta chains in this list originate from one sample, sequenced in a study of T cell clonotyping in hematopoietic cell transplantation. Produced via immunoSEQ multiplex PCR; TCRdb's table is partial and in-frame only. The sample lists 6,500 to 10,000 clones, around 66% occurring once. The sample consisted of peripheral blood mononuclear cells, taken 100 days after allogeneic stem cell transplant. These receptors all come from a male patient between 55 and 70 years old who had an allogeneic stem cell transplant from an unrelated donor, so the T cells may come from the graft donor. Some clones in this sample may be carry-over from other donors' samples.

This clone was found a few times. This chain links TRBV27 with TRBJ1-1; TRBD1 might be the D (6 bases). Per germline, CDR1 MNHEY and CDR2 SMNVEV (reference sequence). Trimming removed 6 bases from V and 7 bases from J, with 12 bases in between. The CDR3 length is 12 residues. The CDR3 reads CASSQTGVEAFF. In nucleotides, the CDR3 is TGTGCCAGCAGCCAGACAGGCGTTGAAGCTTTCTTT.

CDR3 DNA: TGTGCCAGCAGCTTAGCCTGGGGGACAGGGGGCTCTGGGGCCAACGTCCTGACTTTC. Translating it yields CASSLAWGTGGSGANVLTF. J is TRBJ2-6 and V is TRBV7-9, with TRBD1 matching 11 bases. Germline V gene data show CDR1 as SEHNR and CDR2 as FQNEAQ (reference sequence). This CDR3 comprises 19 residues. V dropped 0 bases and J dropped 0; count of bases not matched to a gene: 4.

This sequence joins TRBV5-4 and TRBJ2-2, with D perhaps TRBD1 or TRBD2 (5 bases each). Germline assignment: CDR1 SGHNT and CDR2 YYREEE (reference sequence). Trimming took 3 bases from V and 7 from J, leaving 16 bases between them. This CDR3 region has 15 residues. The CDR3 loop reads CASSSGTLRGGELFF. Here the CDR3 DNA reads TGTGCCAGCAGCTCCGGGACCCTACGAGGCGGGGAGCTGTTTTTT. Full variable domain (missing parts from reference TRBV5-4 and TRBJ2-2): ETGVTQSPTHLIKTRGQQVTLRCSSQSGHNTVSWYQQALGQGPQFIFQYYREEENGRGNFPPRFSGLQFPNYSSELNVNALELDDSALYLCASSSGTLRGGELFFGEGSRLTVL.

This chain connects TRBV6-1 to TRBJ2-7; 7 bases fit TRBD2. The CDR3 sequence is 14 residues long. Per germline, CDR1 MNHNS and CDR2 SASEGT. V was clipped by 3 bases and J by 2 bases; unmatched bases: 4. The CDR3 DNA sequence: TGTGCCAGCAGTGAGATTCGGGGGGCCTACGAGCAGTACTTC. Residues: CASSEIRGAYEQYF.

For the CDR3, the DNA is TGTGCCAGCAGCTTAGTAGCTAAAGAGACCCAGTACTTC. This gives the protein CASSLVAKETQYF. J is TRBJ2-5 and V is TRBV7-2; no definite D call. The CDR3 consists of 13 residues. The ends were cut back, 1 base at V and 3 bases at J, with 6 bases in the middle. Germline CDR1 SGHTA, CDR2 FQGNSA.

This clone has just a few counts. The chain carries TRBV9 and TRBJ1-1; D gene uncertain. Germline V gene sequence: CDR1 SGDLS, CDR2 YYNGEE. The CDR3 totals 13 residues. V lost 5 bases, J lost 3 bases, and 11 bases lay in between. In DNA, the CDR3 is TGTGCCAGCAGTCCTCGACGCGACACTGAAGCTTTCTTT. Translation: CASSPRRDTEAFF. The full variable domain, with the rest looked up from reference TRBV9 and TRBJ1-1, is DSGVTQTPKHLITATGQRVTLRCSPRSGDLSVYWYQQSLDQGLQFLIQYYNGEERAKGNILERFSAQQFPDLHSELNLSSLELGDSALYFCASSPRRDTEAFFGQGTRLTVV.

The chain carries TRBV5-1 and TRBJ2-1; 9 positions match TRBD1. The CDR3 covers 15 residues. Losses at the gene ends were 4 bases for V and 2 bases for J; bases not matched to a gene: 4. Germline CDR1 reads SGHRS; CDR2 reads YFSETQ. The CDR3 DNA is TGCGCCAGCAGCATCGGACAGGGGACCTACAATGAGCAGTTCTTC. Translated, it gives CASSIGQGTYNEQFF. The variable domain in full, completed from reference TRBV5-1 and TRBJ2-1, reads KAGVTQTPRYLIKTRGQQVTLSCSPISGHRSVSWYQQTPGQGLQFLFEYFSETQRNKGNFPGRFSGRQFSNSRSEMNVSTLELGDSALYLCASSIGQGTYNEQFFGPGTRLTVL.

J is TRBJ2-7 and V is TRBV6-5; TRBD1 matches at 7 bases. CDR1 and CDR2 (germline): MNHEY, SVGAGI. V gave up 4 bases and J gave up 0 bases; unmatched junction bases: 3. CDR3 length: 14 residues. The CDR3 loop reads CASSLQGISYEQYF. CDR3 nucleotides: TGTGCCAGCAGTTTACAGGGGATCTCCTACGAGCAGTACTTC.

The chain joins TRBV25-1 to TRBJ2-6, with D tentatively TRBD1 (6 bases). Trimming removed 1 base from V and 17 bases from J, with 12 bases in between. The germline V gene has CDR1 MGHDK and CDR2 SYGVNS. The CDR3 is 12 residues long. CDR3 bases: TGTGCCAGCAGTGAATCAGACAGGTCTATGACTTTC. It encodes CASSESDRSMTF.

The chain couples TRBV6-5 to TRBJ2-7; 10 nucleotides line up with TRBD2. Germline V gene data show CDR1 as MNHEY and CDR2 as SVGAGI. The CDR3 is 13 amino acids. The J segment lost 3 bases and the V segment lost 6 bases, leaving 2 bases of the junction unmatched. The CDR3 is CASRTSGYYEQYF. CDR3 in DNA: TGTGCCAGCAGGACTAGCGGGTACTACGAGCAGTACTTC.

By proportion, this clone is medium-sized (0.01 to 0.1%). The CDR3 reads CSVESLTGLMYTEAFF. In DNA form, the CDR3 reads TGCAGCGTTGAATCTTTGACAGGGCTTATGTACACTGAAGCTTTCTTT. The V gene is TRBV29-1, the J gene TRBJ1-1, with 7 bases lining up with TRBD1. Trimming at V came to 2 bases and at J to 3 bases, leaving 12 bases not matched to a gene. The CDR3 runs to 16 residues. Germline assignment: CDR1 SQVTM and CDR2 ANQGSEA.